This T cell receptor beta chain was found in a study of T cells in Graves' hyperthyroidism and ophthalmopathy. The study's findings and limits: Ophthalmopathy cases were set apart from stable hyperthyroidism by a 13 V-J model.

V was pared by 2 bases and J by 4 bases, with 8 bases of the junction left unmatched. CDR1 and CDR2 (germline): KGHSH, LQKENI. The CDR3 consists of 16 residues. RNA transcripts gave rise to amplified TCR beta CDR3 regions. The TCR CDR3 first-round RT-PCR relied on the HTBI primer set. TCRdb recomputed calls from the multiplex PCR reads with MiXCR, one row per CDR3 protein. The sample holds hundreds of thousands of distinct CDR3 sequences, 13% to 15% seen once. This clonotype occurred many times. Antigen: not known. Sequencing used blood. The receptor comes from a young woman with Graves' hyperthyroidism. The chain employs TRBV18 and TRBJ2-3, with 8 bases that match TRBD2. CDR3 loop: CASSPRSGSGADTQYF. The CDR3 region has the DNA TGTGCCAGCTCACCAAGGAGCGGGAGTGGGGCAGATACGCAGTATTTT. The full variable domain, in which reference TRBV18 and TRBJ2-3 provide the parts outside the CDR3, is NAGVMQNPRHLVRRRGQEARLRCSPMKGHSHVYWYRQLPEEGLKFMVYLQKENIIDESGMPKERFSAEFPKEGPSILRIQQVVRGDSAAYFCASSPRSGSGADTQYFGPGTRLTVL.